A selection of T cell receptor beta chains follows, all from one sample in a study of shared clonotypes between healthy human individuals. Some clones are missing from TCRdb's copy, which holds only in-frame ones; the method was immunoSEQ multiplex PCR. The sample carries approximately 500,000 clones, roughly 79% recorded once. The material sequenced was PBMCs. These TCRs come from a woman aged 35 to 49 in good health. Some clones in this sample may be carry-over from other donors' samples. CDR3s leave out the opening cysteine and the closing phenylalanine or tryptophan.

v_call cdr3_length cdr3_aa
TRBV7-9 12 ASSPNFGANVLT
TRBV27 14 ASSRVLGGSDTEAF
TRBV28 11 ASSFGPIDGYT
TRBV30 11 ASPGAGSNEQY
TRBV10-3 11 AISESNNQPQH
TRBV7-9 17 ASSSDRGTSGRSSYEQY
TRBV7-9 10 ASSLFETEAF
TRBV19 13 ASSRTDVRNQPQH
TRBV30 12 AWAGTGGVQPQH
TRBV4-1 11 ASSRTSGYEQY
TRBV7-2 12 ASSLEGARHGYT
TRBV18 15 ASSPTPGAGGYTEAF
TRBV6-1 17 ASSDPGLAGTSSYNEQF
TRBV7-3 12 ASSLGPTNTEAF
TRBV18 12 ASSVDREGAEAF
TRBV6-6 11 ASSYRTGSVQY
TRBV5-1 14 ASSLVLAVPPDTQY
TRBV2 12 ASRLAPSTDTQY
TRBV6-1 13 ASNLDRWGTGELF
TRBV7-2 13 ASSLVSGGSYGYT
TRBV19 15 ASKPDQNRVRNQPQH
TRBV28 13 ASSLGGGDTDTQY
TRBV7-9 13 ASSLMTGSSYEQY
TRBV4-1 13 ASSQEGRNIDEQY
TRBV4-2 15 ASSQDLPASGPYEQY
TRBV4-2 13 ASSQGSTNTGELF
TRBV5-1 13 ASRVGGGSNYGYT
TRBV28 13 ASRPPGQGLDGYT
TRBV7-2 13 ASSLALGRDQPQH
TRBV7-8 12 ASSPGKFMLEQY
TRBV28 11 ATTWGSGYGYT
TRBV28 12 ASSFPDGQETQY
TRBV19 11 ASSESGANVLT
TRBV5-1 10 ASSLAGQEAF
TRBV29-1 12 SAVRGTGNEKLF
TRBV5-1 12 ASSLQAANTEAF
TRBV28 14 ASSPPGTPGVYEQY
TRBV9 13 ASSVATTATDTQY
TRBV11-2 16 ASSFPPSTGMIGNTIY
TRBV4-2 13 ASSRSGRIQETQY
TRBV9 11 ASSGRTLDTQY
TRBV6-5 10 ASRSNVGELF
TRBV28 16 ASSLSGTFTFNTYEQY
TRBV10-3 17 AISERSSGTLLSTDTQY
TRBV4-1 16 ASSQDLRTGAGTGELF
TRBV6-5 13 ASRPLGAWGNTIY
TRBV19 10 ASSTSSEKLF
TRBV13 9 ASSLLGTQY
TRBV11-2 12 ASSYRGRDSPLH
TRBV28 14 ASSFAGEGVTDTQY